The T cell receptor (beta chain) described here comes from a study of blood T cell repertoires in COVID-19. Overall study context: COVID-19 samples, acute and convalescent, were from the United States, Italy and Spain. T cells, B-cell-depleted T cells, or PBMCs supplied cDNA or gDNA.

Original processing methods: How many nucleated cells were present was estimated from reference gene primer amplification. The repertoire was sequenced with immunoSEQ multiplex PCR; TCRdb's copy has only in-frame clones and lacks some. That table furnishes V, J and clone size, whereas the DNA furnished D and trimming. Of around 100,000 clones in the sample, roughly 85% were seen once. Germline CDR1 is SGHKS and CDR2 is YYEKEE (reference sequence). The CDR3 extends over 15 amino acids. Unmatched junction bases numbered 6, after V lost 4 bases and J lost 6 bases. Seattle patient enrollment occurred during active infection, with longitudinal follow-up thereafter.

The source is a woman aged 55-70 years with COVID-19, enrolled during active disease. The V gene is TRBV5-5, the J gene TRBJ1-6; 8 bases fit TRBD1. The sequencing input was peripheral blood. The CDR3 nucleotides read TGTGCCAGCAGCGCCTGGGACAGGTCTAATTCACCCCTCCACTTT. Its translation is CASSAWDRSNSPLHF.